This is a list of T cell receptor beta chains from one sample in a study of blood T cells in healthy people across ages. One entry per CDR3 protein, called by TCRdb with MiXCR from the 5' RACE reads. The sample includes 250,000 to 300,000 distinct CDR3 sequences, 25% to 30% of them seen just once. The specimen sequenced was blood. The receptors derive from a woman between 70 and 85 years old in good health. Each CDR3 is given with its conserved first and last residue. Fields, in order: J gene, V gene, CDR3 protein.

TRBJ2-1	TRBV25-1	CASSASGRSYNEQFF
TRBJ1-1	TRBV29-1	CSGGQATEAFF
TRBJ2-1	TRBV11-2	CASSFMGWQNNEQFF
TRBJ2-2	TRBV28	CASSLGWVAGELFF
TRBJ2-1	TRBV7-2	CASSLPELSEQFF
TRBJ2-1	TRBV5-1	CASSLEDRDNEQFF
TRBJ2-1	TRBV6-1	CASSEGKAIEQFF
TRBJ2-1	TRBV20-1	CSAFLAGVGNEQFF
TRBJ2-2	TRBV7-2	CASTRGGDAGELFF
TRBJ2-7	TRBV7-8	CASRKDRIRGYEQYF
TRBJ2-1	TRBV5-1	CASSLGAGRTIEQFF
TRBJ2-2	TRBV10-3	CAISEASGRSGELFF
TRBJ1-5	TRBV20-1	CSATLGAGSNQPQHF
TRBJ1-1	TRBV5-1	CASSLLLPTEAFF
TRBJ2-7	TRBV5-1	CASSTGTGMSTYEQYF
TRBJ2-3	TRBV20-1	CSARELAGGPDTQYF
TRBJ2-1	TRBV7-9	CASSSPPGTSGIEQFF
TRBJ2-5	TRBV29-1	CSTDRGGQETQYF
TRBJ1-6	TRBV9	CASSVGDTRNNSPLHF
TRBJ2-5	TRBV18	CASSPDQNSETQYF
TRBJ2-5	TRBV2	CASSELRGEGETQYF
TRBJ1-5	TRBV6-5	CASSDKYSNQPQHF
TRBJ2-1	TRBV5-1	CASSLSSQIYNEQFF
TRBJ2-1	TRBV11-2	CASSLADRDHNEQFF
TRBJ2-6	TRBV2	CASSAGQGDSGANVLTF
TRBJ2-2	TRBV20-1	CSAKRGNTGELFF
TRBJ2-7	TRBV2	CASSLFSYEQYF
TRBJ2-4	TRBV6-2/TRBV6-3	CASSQPLLGGNIQYF
TRBJ2-5	TRBV15	CATSLLGWQETQYF
TRBJ1-6	TRBV6-2/TRBV6-3	CASRLTGNNSPLHF
TRBJ2-7	TRBV10-3	CAIKRGLNYYEQYF
TRBJ2-6	TRBV5-1	CASSLARTLTSGANVLTF
TRBJ1-3	TRBV12-3/TRBV12-4	CASSQNRGWAGNTIYF
TRBJ2-3	TRBV20-1	CSARKVPGLAVDTQYF
TRBJ1-2	TRBV28	CASSSRGYTF
TRBJ2-2	TRBV7-9	CASSFGTGSLAGELFF
NA	TRBV7-2	CASTYGRGAAYEQYF
TRBJ2-1	TRBV5-1	CASSLRGTSRDNEQFF
TRBJ2-7	TRBV18	CASSPMGGASYEQYF
TRBJ2-4	TRBV7-3	CASSLGTSNIQYF
TRBJ1-4	TRBV5-1	CASSSTGGWDEKLFF
TRBJ1-2	TRBV10-3	CAISRMDLGTNYGYTF
TRBJ2-4	TRBV29-1	CSVRGLQNIQYF
TRBJ1-4	TRBV20-1	CSARDGGEKLFF
TRBJ2-2	TRBV14	CASSFNTETGELFF
TRBJ2-2	TRBV20-1	CSARGPTSVELFF
NA	TRBV9	CASSLDPGGGEQFF
TRBJ2-3	TRBV20-1	CSAREGGGTDTQYF
TRBJ2-2	TRBV11-2	CASSLASRNTGELFF
TRBJ2-1	TRBV5-1	CASSSRTDNYNEQFF
TRBJ2-7	TRBV3-1	CASRRRQSSYEQYF
TRBJ2-4	TRBV5-6	CASSLPGPKNIQYF
TRBJ2-3	TRBV7-9	CASSGGTRSWSTDTQYF
TRBJ1-2	TRBV20-1	CSAPGEANYGYTF
NA	TRBV28	CASSSSGKSSYEQYF
TRBJ2-3	TRBV7-3	CASSATTGPDTQYF
TRBJ2-3	TRBV20-1	CSARFPGTDTDTQYF
TRBJ1-6	TRBV3-1	CASSQGASGAPLHF
TRBJ1-2	TRBV9	CASSVELDRGGYTF